The subject of this entry is one TCR beta chain. The data stem from a study of CD8 T cells in Susac syndrome. Random hexamers were used to reverse transcribe roughly 0.5 to 1 ug of RNA. Amplification of TCR beta CDR3 across 54 Vbeta and 13 Jbeta was performed with immunoSEQ multiplex PCR. TCRdb redid the calling of the immunoSEQ multiplex PCR reads with MiXCR, one entry per CDR3 protein. This table has approximately 150,000 distinct CDR3 sequences, around 80% appearing once. The CDR3 is 14 residues long. Trimming pared 1 base from V and 0 bases from J, leaving 7 bases between. The authors sequenced TCR beta from blood CD8+ and CD4+ T cells.

The genes are TRBV12-3 or TRBV12-4 and TRBJ2-7; D gene ambiguous. This TCR came from a human donor with multiple sclerosis. The sample comprised CD8+ T cells from PBMCs. CDR3 sequence reads: CASSLGLCSYEQYV. CDR3 DNA sequence: TGTGCCAGCAGTTTAGGGCTGTGCTCCTACGAGCAGTACGTC.